Below are 16 T cell receptor beta chains sequenced from a single sample in a study of blood T cell repertoires in COVID-19. Sequencing used immunoSEQ multiplex PCR; TCRdb keeps in-frame clones, though not all of them. The sample holds approximately 150,000 clones, around 84% seen once. The sample was peripheral blood. These receptor sequences come from a human donor in a cohort sampled during active COVID-19.

J is TRBJ1-4 and V is TRBV10-3; D gene unclear. CDR1 and CDR2 (germline): ENHRY, SYGVKD. The ends were cut back, 2 bases at V and 4 bases at J, with 8 bases in the middle. The CDR3 is 14 amino acids. CDR3 coding DNA: TGTGCCATCAGTGAGGCACAGAATAATGAAAAACTGTTTTTT. Translation: CAISEAQNNEKLFF.

The V call is TRBV2, the J call TRBJ2-3; 13 bases line up with TRBD2. The CDR3 runs 18 residues. Unmatched junction bases numbered 9, after V lost 4 bases and J lost 2 bases. CDR1 SNHLY and CDR2 FYNNEI come from the germline V gene. CDR3 in DNA: TGTGCCAGCAGTGGAGGTCGGGGACTAGCGGGGTTCACAGATACGCAGTATTTT. Its translation: CASSGGRGLAGFTDTQYF. The variable domain in full, completed from reference TRBV2 and TRBJ2-3, reads EPEVTQTPSHQVTQMGQEVILRCVPISNHLYFYWYRQILGQKVEFLVSFYNNEISEKSEIFDDQFSVERPDGSNFTLKIRSTKLEDSAMYFCASSGGRGLAGFTDTQYFGPGTRLTVL.

This chain joins TRBV2 and TRBJ1-2; 7 bases map to TRBD1. Looked up from germline, CDR1 is SNHLY and CDR2 is FYNNEI. V shed 7 bases, J shed 4 bases, and the junction held 9 bases outside the gene matches. There are 14 residues in the CDR3. The CDR3: CASNGGPGGYGYTF. As DNA, the CDR3 is TGTGCCAGCAACGGAGGGCCAGGGGGCTATGGCTACACCTTC.

The chain combines TRBV6-5 with TRBJ1-5; D is undetermined. Germline V gives CDR1 MNHEY, CDR2 SVGAGI. Trimming stripped 6 bases from V and 0 bases from J, with 12 bases between. CDR3 length equals 15 residues. The CDR3 region is CASRGPGNSNQPQHF. The CDR3 region has the DNA TGTGCCAGCAGAGGCCCAGGAAATAGCAATCAGCCCCAGCATTTT.

This clone turned up a few times. The chain has TRBV15 and TRBJ1-4, with D tentatively TRBD1 (5 bases). The CDR3 consists of 14 residues. With 0 bases removed from V and 7 bases from J, the gap between germline ends came to 9 bases. Germline CDR1 LNHNV, CDR2 YYDKDF (reference sequence). The CDR3: CATSRDRGGEKLFF. CDR3 bases: TGTGCCACCAGCAGAGATAGGGGAGGTGAAAAACTGTTTTTT.

The genes are TRBV10-3 and TRBJ1-2, with 8 bases lining up with TRBD1. This CDR3 is built from 13 residues. The germline V gene encodes CDR1 ENHRY and CDR2 SYGVKD. V trimming: 3 bases; J trimming: 8 bases; junction bases outside the gene matches: 5. The CDR3 spells CAISEDRGAGYTF. The DNA for the CDR3 is TGTGCCATCAGTGAAGACAGGGGCGCCGGCTACACCTTC.

The chain has TRBV6-5 and TRBJ2-6, with 7 positions matching TRBD1. V lost 4 bases and J lost 1; bases outside the gene matches: 1. The CDR3 length is 15 residues. CDR1 and CDR2 from the germline V gene are MNHEY and SVGAGI. CDR3 in amino acids: CASSFRGSGANVLTF. CDR3 coding DNA: TGTGCCAGCAGTTTCAGGGGGTCTGGGGCCAACGTCCTGACTTTC.

The rearrangement links TRBV5-5 to TRBJ2-7; unclear D gene. The CDR3 runs 13 residues. Per germline, CDR1 SGHKS and CDR2 YYEKEE (reference sequence). The ends were cut back, 0 bases at V and 1 base at J, with 5 bases in the middle. CDR3 nucleotide sequence: TGTGCCAGCAGCTTGGACTGGTCCTACGAGCAGTACTTC. This sequence encodes CASSLDWSYEQYF.

This clone was counted many times. This chain connects TRBV16 to TRBJ1-1, with D unresolved. This CDR3 has 14 residues. The V end lost 1 base, the J end lost 4 bases, and 10 bases lay between the germline ends. Per the germline V gene, CDR1 is KGHSY and CDR2 is FQNENV. The CDR3, as DNA: TGTGCCAGCAGCCAATTGATTTCAGGCACTGAAGCTTTCTTT. Its translation is CASSQLISGTEAFF.

The V gene is TRBV9, the J gene TRBJ1-1; D is possibly TRBD1 (5 bases). Trimming took off 0 bases at V and 5 bases at J, with 8 bases between the two ends. This CDR3 is 13 amino acids long. Germline CDR1 is SGDLS and CDR2 is YYNGEE. CDR3 sequence reads: CASSVGDFTEAFF. CDR3 bases: TGTGCCAGCAGCGTAGGGGACTTTACTGAAGCTTTCTTT.

This chain's CDR3 is CASSVSGGARTDTQYF. CDR3 DNA: TGTGCCAGCAGCGTAAGCGGGGGGGCCAGGACAGATACGCAGTATTTT. J is TRBJ2-3 and V is TRBV7-9, with TRBD2 matching 10 bases. V lost 5 bases to trimming and J lost 3 bases; unmatched junction nucleotides: 8. CDR1 is SEHNR and CDR2 is FQNEAQ in the germline V gene (reference sequence). The CDR3 consists of 16 residues.

The chain couples TRBV28 to TRBJ1-5; possible D gene TRBD1, 5 bases. The germline gives CDR1 MDHEN, CDR2 SYDVKM. V was trimmed by 3 bases and J by 2 bases, leaving 11 bases between them. The CDR3 consists of 15 residues. In nucleotides, the CDR3 is TGTGCCAGCAGTTTCTACAGGAGGGGCAATCAGCCCCAGCATTTT. Translation gives CASSFYRRGNQPQHF.

The J gene is TRBJ1-4, the V gene TRBV24-1, with D tentatively TRBD1 (5 bases). The CDR3 is 19 amino acids. CDR1 is KGHDR and CDR2 is SFDVKD in the germline V gene. Trimming cost V 0 bases and J 0 bases, with 16 bases left between them. The CDR3 DNA is TGTGCCACCAGTGATTTGGGAGGGGATAACGATACAACTAATGAAAAACTGTTTTTT. Translating it yields CATSDLGGDNDTTNEKLFF.

The chain combines TRBV7-9 with TRBJ2-1; 10 bases agree with TRBD1. V was pared by 5 bases and J by 7 bases, with 11 bases of the junction left unmatched. This CDR3 has 16 amino acids. The germline gives CDR1 SEHNR, CDR2 FQNEAQ (reference sequence). The CDR3, as DNA: TGTGCCAGCAGCCCATTAGGGACAGGGGAGTTAAATGAGCAGTTCTTC. Translated, it gives CASSPLGTGELNEQFF.

This clone was observed a single time. The rearrangement joins TRBV7-8 to TRBJ1-6; 9 nucleotides match TRBD1. Germline V gene lookup returns CDR1 SGHVS and CDR2 FQNEAQ. The CDR3 totals 15 residues. Trimming removed 5 bases from V and 9 bases from J; junction bases left unmatched: 8. Here the CDR3 reads CASSPRGQGVSPLHF. The CDR3 nucleotides read TGTGCCAGCAGCCCAAGGGGACAGGGTGTTTCACCCCTCCACTTT.

The V and J genes are TRBV30 and TRBJ2-5; 8 bases line up with TRBD2. V was pared by 4 bases and J by 4 bases, with 11 bases of the junction left unmatched. CDR3 length: 15 residues. CDR1 and CDR2 from the germline V gene are GTSNPN and SVGIG (reference sequence). CDR3 bases: TGTGCCTGGAACGGGGCGGGGGGAGTAGGAGAGACCCAGTACTTC. Encoded protein: CAWNGAGGVGETQYF.